This record concerns one TCR beta chain sequence. TCRdb re-called the 5' RACE reads; every CDR3 protein appears as one record, without DNA. Its table records 500,000 to 600,000 distinct CDR3 sequences. This record belongs to a study of T cells expressing NK-cell markers. As for the study in general: Cells sorted as CD3+CD56+NKG2C+, CD3+CD56+NKG2C- and CD3+CD56-NKG2C+ T cells supplied the TCR beta repertoires.

The CDR3 length is 16 residues. Germline CDR1 is DFQATT and CDR2 is SNEGSKA (reference sequence). Sequenced: blood T cells: a sorted CD56 or NKG2C T cell subset, CD4+ or CD8+ T cells, or bulk PBMC T cells (not recorded which). The chain employs TRBV20-1 and TRBJ2-2. This sequence originates from a man aged 18 to 30 in good health. The CDR3 loop reads CSARDLKGSNTGELFF.